This TCR beta chain was retrieved from a study of OX40 agonist ivuxolimab in advanced cancers. About the research overall: It was permissible to have had prior anti-PD-1, anti-PD-L1 or anti-CTLA-4 therapy, and under 45% had some.

Germline V gives CDR1 LNHDA, CDR2 SQIVND (reference sequence). J lost 6 bases, V lost 5 bases, and 3 bases had no gene match. This CDR3 contains 14 residues. The protocol was immunoSEQ multiplex PCR, while the TCRdb copy is restricted to in-frame clones and leaves out a portion. Among more than 45,000 clones listed, around 90% were seen once. Sequences were derived from CD4+ or CD8+ T cells sorted from blood, sampled in a trial of the OX40 agonist ivuxolimab. The clonotype was recovered from an adult with an advanced solid tumor such as melanoma, head and neck, liver or kidney cancer. The chain combines TRBV19 with TRBJ2-7; 14 bases are a match to TRBD2. The CDR3 DNA is TGTGCCAGTAGTCCGACTAGCGGGAGGGGCGAGCAGTACTTC. The encoded protein is CASSPTSGRGEQYF.